This entry is about one T cell receptor beta chain. Its antigen is unidentified. The sample belongs to a study of cytomegalovirus exposure and HLA in healthy donors. General study points: There was a cluster of highly shared sequence variants that was likely a sequencing artifact. The study assumed roughly uniform donor sequencing depth for presence/absence analyses. The later analysis indicated that the majority of CMV-associated TCR beta chains appeared HLA-restricted. Reports described diagnosis of cytomegalovirus status by the classifier as highly specific and sensitive.

Germline CDR1 reads MDHEN; CDR2 reads SYDVKM. Trimming took off 7 bases at V and 4 bases at J, with 20 bases between the two ends. The CDR3 contains 16 residues. PCR involved 60 Vbeta and 13 Jbeta primers. TCRdb's table, derived via immunoSEQ multiplex PCR, lists solely in-frame clones and lacks some. The sample lists about 92,000 clones, approximately 85% occurring once. The sequence was collected from a young woman in good health and CMV-seropositive. Source material: PBMCs. The V and J genes are TRBV28 and TRBJ1-5, with a weak D call TRBD1 (5 bases). The DNA for the CDR3 is TGTGCCAGCACTGACCTGGGGGGAACCCTAAATCAGCCCCAGCATTTT. Amino acid sequence: CASTDLGGTLNQPQHF.